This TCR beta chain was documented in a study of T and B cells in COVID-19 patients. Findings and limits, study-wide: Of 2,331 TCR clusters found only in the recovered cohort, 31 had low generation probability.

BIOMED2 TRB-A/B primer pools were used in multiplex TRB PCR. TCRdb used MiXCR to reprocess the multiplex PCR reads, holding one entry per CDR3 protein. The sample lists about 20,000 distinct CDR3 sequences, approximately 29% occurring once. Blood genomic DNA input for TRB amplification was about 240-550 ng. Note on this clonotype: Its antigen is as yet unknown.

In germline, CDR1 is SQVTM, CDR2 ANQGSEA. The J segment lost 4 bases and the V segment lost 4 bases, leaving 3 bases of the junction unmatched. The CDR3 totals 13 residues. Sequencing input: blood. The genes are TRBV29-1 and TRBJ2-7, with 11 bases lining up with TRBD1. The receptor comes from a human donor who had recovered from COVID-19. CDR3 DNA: TGCAGCGTTGGGGGGACAGGGGGTTACGAGCAGTACTTC. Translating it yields CSVGGTGGYEQYF.